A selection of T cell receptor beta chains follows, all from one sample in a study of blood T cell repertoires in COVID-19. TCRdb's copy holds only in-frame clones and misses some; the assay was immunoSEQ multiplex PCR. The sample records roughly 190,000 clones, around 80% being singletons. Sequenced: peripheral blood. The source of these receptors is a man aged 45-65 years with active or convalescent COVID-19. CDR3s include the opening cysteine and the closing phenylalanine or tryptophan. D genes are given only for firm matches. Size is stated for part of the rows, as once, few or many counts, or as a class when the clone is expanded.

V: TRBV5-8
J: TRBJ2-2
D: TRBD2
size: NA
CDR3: CASSLYPSGGLLLNTGELFF
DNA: TGTGCCAGCAGCTTGTACCCTAGCGGGGGGCTTCTATTAAACACCGGGGAGCTGTTTTTT

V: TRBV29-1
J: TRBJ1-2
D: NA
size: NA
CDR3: CSVNSFHPQGLRDYGYTF
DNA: TGCAGCGTTAACTCCTTTCACCCCCAGGGGTTGAGGGACTATGGCTACACCTTC

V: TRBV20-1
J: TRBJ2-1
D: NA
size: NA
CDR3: CSAEARGQFF
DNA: TGCAGTGCGGAGGCCAGGGGACAGTTCTTC

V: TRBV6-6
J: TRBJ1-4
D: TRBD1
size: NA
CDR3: CASSPGTGGIWEKLFF
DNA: TGTGCCAGCAGCCCCGGGACAGGGGGCATTTGGGAAAAACTGTTTTTT

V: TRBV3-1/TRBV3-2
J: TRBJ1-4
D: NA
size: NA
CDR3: CASSQAVDEKLFF
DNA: TGTGCCAGCAGCCAGGCGGTAGATGAAAAACTGTTTTTT

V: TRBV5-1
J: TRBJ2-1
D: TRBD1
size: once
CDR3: CASSGGQGVYNEQFF
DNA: TGCGCCAGCAGCGGGGGACAGGGCGTATACAATGAGCAGTTCTTC

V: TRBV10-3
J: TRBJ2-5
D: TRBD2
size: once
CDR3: CAISKTMAGGKETQYF
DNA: TGTGCCATCAGCAAGACTATGGCGGGGGGAAAAGAGACCCAGTACTTC

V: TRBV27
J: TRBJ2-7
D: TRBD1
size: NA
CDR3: CASRSKTGGPYEQYF
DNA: TGTGCCAGCCGCTCAAAAACAGGGGGACCCTACGAGCAGTACTTC

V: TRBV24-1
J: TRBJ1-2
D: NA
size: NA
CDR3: CATSEKQGIYGYTF
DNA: TGTGCCACCAGTGAAAAGCAGGGTATCTATGGCTACACCTTC

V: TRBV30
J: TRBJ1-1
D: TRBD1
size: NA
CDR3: CAWKGTAYTEAFF
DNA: TGTGCCTGGAAAGGGACAGCCTACACTGAAGCTTTCTTT

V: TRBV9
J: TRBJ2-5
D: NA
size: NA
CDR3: CASSAQGQGTETQYF
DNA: TGTGCCAGCAGCGCACAGGGACAAGGAACAGAGACCCAGTACTTC

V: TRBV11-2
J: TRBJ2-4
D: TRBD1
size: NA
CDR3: CASSLGTALNIQYF
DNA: TGTGCCAGCAGCCTCGGGACAGCTCTTAACATTCAGTACTTC

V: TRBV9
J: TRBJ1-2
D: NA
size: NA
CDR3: CASSVLPGGYGYTF
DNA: TGTGCCAGCAGCGTGTTGCCCGGGGGCTATGGCTACACCTTC

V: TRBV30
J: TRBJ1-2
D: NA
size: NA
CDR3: CAWSVLGQPHNYGYTF
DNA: TGTGCCTGGAGTGTACTAGGACAGCCTCATAACTATGGCTACACCTTC

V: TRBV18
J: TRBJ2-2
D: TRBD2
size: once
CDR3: CASSPRPSGGPDTGELFF
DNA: TGTGCCAGCTCACCAAGGCCTAGCGGGGGTCCCGATACCGGGGAGCTGTTTTTT

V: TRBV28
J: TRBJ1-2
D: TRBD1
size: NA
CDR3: CASSSGQAFRYGYTF
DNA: TGTGCCAGCAGTTCGGGACAGGCCTTTAGGTATGGCTACACCTTC

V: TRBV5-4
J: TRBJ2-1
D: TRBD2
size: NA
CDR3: CATQLSGSRNEQFF
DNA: TGTGCCACCCAGCTAAGCGGGAGTAGAAATGAGCAGTTCTTC

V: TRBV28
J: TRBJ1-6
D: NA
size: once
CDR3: CASSLSLFGSANSPLHF
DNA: TGTGCCAGCAGTTTATCTCTTTTCGGGAGTGCTAATTCACCCCTCCACTTT

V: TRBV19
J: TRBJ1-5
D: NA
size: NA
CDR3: CASSIGVGSSNQPQHF
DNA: TGTGCCAGTAGTATAGGGGTGGGCAGTAGCAATCAGCCCCAGCATTTT

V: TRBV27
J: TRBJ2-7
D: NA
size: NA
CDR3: CASRGLRGEQYF
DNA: TGTGCCAGCCGGGGTCTGCGAGGCGAGCAGTACTTC

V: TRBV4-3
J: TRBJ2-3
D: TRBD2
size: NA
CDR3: CASSGAGGRGDTQYF
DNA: TGCGCCAGCAGCGGGGCGGGGGGCCGCGGAGATACGCAGTATTTT

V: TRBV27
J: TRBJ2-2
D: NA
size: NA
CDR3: CASSLHRSAGAWSSNTGELFF
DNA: TGTGCCAGCAGTTTACATAGGTCGGCGGGGGCCTGGTCTTCTAACACCGGGGAGCTGTTTTTT

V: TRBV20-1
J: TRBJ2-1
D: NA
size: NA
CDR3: CSAARDEQFF
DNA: TGCAGTGCTGCCAGGGATGAGCAGTTCTTC

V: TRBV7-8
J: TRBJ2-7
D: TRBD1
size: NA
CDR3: CASSLGGQRSYEQYF
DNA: TGTGCCAGCAGCTTAGGGGGACAGCGCTCCTACGAGCAGTACTTC

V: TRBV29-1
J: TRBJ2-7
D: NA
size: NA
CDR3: CSVEERLSDYEQYF
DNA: TGCAGCGTTGAAGAGCGGCTTAGCGACTACGAGCAGTACTTC

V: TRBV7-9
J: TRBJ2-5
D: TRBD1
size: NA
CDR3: CASSSTASLYRGLGETQYF
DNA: TGTGCCAGCAGCTCCACCGCGTCATTATACAGGGGGTTGGGAGAGACCCAGTACTTC

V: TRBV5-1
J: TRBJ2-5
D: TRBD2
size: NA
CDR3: CASSLAPSGGETQYF
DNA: TGCGCCAGCAGCTTGGCCCCTAGCGGGGGTGAGACCCAGTACTTC

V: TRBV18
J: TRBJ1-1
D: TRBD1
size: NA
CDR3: CASSRIQGANTEAFF
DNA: TGTGCCAGCTCACGAATACAGGGGGCGAACACTGAAGCTTTCTTT

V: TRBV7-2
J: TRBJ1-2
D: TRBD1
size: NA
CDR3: CASSLGKGTGKGHGYTF
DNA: TGTGCCAGCAGCTTAGGCAAGGGGACAGGGAAAGGGCACGGCTACACCTTC

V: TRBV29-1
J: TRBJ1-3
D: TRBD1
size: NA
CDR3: CSVEGQGGGNTIYF
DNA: TGCAGCGTTGAAGGCCAGGGGGGCGGAAACACCATATATTTT

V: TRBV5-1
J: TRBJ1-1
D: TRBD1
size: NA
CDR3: CASSVTPDRGVTEAFF
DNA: TGCGCCAGCAGCGTTACTCCCGACAGGGGGGTAACTGAAGCTTTCTTT

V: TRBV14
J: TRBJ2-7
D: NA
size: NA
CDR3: CASSQNAGSYEQYF
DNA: TGTGCCAGCAGCCAAAATGCAGGTTCCTACGAGCAGTACTTC

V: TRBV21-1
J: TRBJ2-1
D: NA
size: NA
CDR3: CASPRLGLAGACKQFF
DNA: TGTGCCAGCCCCCGACTCGGACTAGCGGGGGCCTGTAAGCAGTTCTTC

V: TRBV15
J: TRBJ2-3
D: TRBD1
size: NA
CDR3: CATSSRGPGTDTQYF
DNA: TGTGCCACCAGCAGTAGGGGGCCCGGCACAGATACGCAGTATTTT

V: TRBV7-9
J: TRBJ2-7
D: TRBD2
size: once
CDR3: CASSLVRLAGLITYEQYF
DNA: TGTGCCAGCAGCTTAGTAAGACTAGCGGGATTAATTACATACGAGCAGTACTTC

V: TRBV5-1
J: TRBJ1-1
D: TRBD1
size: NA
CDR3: CASKTGGETEAFF
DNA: TGCGCCAGTAAGACAGGGGGGGAAACTGAAGCTTTCTTT

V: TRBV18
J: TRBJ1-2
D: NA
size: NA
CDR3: CASSQAGQGASGYTF
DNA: TGTGCCAGCTCCCAGGCCGGGCAGGGTGCGTCCGGCTACACCTTC

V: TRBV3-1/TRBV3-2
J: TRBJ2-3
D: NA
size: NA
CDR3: CASSLESPLVTDTQYF
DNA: TGTGCCAGCAGCCTAGAGTCCCCCCTCGTAACAGATACGCAGTATTTT

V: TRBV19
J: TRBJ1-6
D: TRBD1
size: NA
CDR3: CASSIMEGANSPLHF
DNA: TGTGCCAGTAGTATAATGGAGGGGGCTAATTCACCCCTCCACTTT

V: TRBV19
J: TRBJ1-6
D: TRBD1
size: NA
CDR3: CASTNRVTGGNSPLHF
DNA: TGTGCCAGTACCAATCGGGTGACAGGGGGCAATTCACCCCTCCACTTT

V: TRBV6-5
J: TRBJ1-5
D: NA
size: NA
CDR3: CASSSLGASNQPQHF
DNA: TGTGCCAGCAGTTCCTTGGGGGCTAGCAATCAGCCCCAGCATTTT

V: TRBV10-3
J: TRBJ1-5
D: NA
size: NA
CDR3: CAISELGADQPQHF
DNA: TGTGCCATCAGTGAGCTGGGGGCTGATCAGCCCCAGCATTTT

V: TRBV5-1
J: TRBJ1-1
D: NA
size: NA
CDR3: CASLKGTSDTEAFF
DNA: TGCGCCAGCCTCAAAGGGACATCGGACACTGAAGCTTTCTTT

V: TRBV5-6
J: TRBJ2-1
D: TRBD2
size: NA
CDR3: CASSLPSGPYNEQFF
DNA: TGTGCCAGCAGCTTACCTAGCGGCCCCTACAATGAGCAGTTCTTC

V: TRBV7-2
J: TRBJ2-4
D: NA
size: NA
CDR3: CASSLRGKDIQYF
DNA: TGTGCCAGCAGCTTACGAGGAAAGGACATTCAGTACTTC

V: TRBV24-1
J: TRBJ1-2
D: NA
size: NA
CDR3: CATSARRVLPVIANYGYTF
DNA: TGTGCCACCAGTGCTCGGAGGGTACTACCTGTCATAGCTAACTATGGCTACACCTTC

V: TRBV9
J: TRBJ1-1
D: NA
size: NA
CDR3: CASSVNSDTEAFF
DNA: TGTGCCAGCAGCGTAAATTCGGACACTGAAGCTTTCTTT

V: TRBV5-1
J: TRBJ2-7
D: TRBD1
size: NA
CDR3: CASSSDGTGGEQYF
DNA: TGCGCCAGCAGCAGTGACGGGACAGGGGGCGAGCAGTACTTC

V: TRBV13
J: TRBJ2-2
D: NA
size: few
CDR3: CASSFQATGELFF
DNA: TGTGCCAGCAGCTTTCAAGCCACCGGGGAGCTGTTTTTT

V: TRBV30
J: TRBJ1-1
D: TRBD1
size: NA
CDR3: CAWSPPHRGEAFF
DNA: TGTGCCTGGAGTCCTCCGCACAGGGGCGAAGCTTTCTTT

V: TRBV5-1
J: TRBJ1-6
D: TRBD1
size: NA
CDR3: CASSSTGADNSPLHF
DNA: TGCGCCAGCAGCTCTACAGGGGCTGATAATTCACCCCTCCACTTT

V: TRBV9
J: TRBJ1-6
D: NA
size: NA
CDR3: CASSVGRANSPLHF
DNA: TGTGCCAGCAGCGTCGGCAGGGCCAATTCACCCCTCCACTTT

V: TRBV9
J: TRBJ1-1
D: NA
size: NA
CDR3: CASSSLGTQAFF
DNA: TGTGCCAGCAGCTCACTTGGGACACAAGCTTTCTTT

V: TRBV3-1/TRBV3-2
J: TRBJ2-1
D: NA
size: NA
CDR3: CASMGRPQLEQFF
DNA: TGTGCCAGCATGGGGCGGCCGCAACTTGAGCAGTTCTTC

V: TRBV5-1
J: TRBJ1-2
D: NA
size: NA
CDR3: CASSFSEANYGYTF
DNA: TGCGCCAGCAGCTTTTCAGAAGCTAACTATGGCTACACCTTC

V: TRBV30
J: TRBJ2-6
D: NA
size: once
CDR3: CAWRPMGAQGVLTF
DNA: TGTGCCTGGAGACCCATGGGGGCGCAGGGCGTCCTGACTTTC

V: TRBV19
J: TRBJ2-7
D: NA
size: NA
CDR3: CASSDGAALSYEQYF
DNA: TGTGCCAGTAGCGATGGGGCCGCTTTGTCCTACGAGCAGTACTTC

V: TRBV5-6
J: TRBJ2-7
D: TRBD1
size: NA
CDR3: CASSGDRAEQYF
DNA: TGTGCCAGCAGCGGGGACAGGGCCGAGCAGTACTTC

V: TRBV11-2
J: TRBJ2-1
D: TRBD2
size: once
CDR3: CASSLLLGLASDEQFF
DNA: TGTGCCAGCAGCTTACTGCTGGGACTAGCGAGTGATGAGCAGTTCTTC